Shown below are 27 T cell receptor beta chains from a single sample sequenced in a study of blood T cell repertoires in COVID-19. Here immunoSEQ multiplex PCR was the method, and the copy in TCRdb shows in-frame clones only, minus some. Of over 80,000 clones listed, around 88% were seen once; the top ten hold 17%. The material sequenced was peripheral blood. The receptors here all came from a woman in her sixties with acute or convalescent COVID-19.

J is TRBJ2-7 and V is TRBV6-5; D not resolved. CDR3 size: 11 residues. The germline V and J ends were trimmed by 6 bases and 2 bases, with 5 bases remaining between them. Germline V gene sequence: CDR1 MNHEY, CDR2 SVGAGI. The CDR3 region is CASRTTYEQYF. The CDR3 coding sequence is TGTGCCAGCAGAACTACCTACGAGCAGTACTTC.

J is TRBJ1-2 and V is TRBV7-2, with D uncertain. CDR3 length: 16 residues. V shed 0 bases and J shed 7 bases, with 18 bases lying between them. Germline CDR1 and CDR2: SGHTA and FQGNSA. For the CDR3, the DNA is TGTGCCAGCAGCTTAGCCTTGTCGGTCCTCGTTACTGGCTACACCTTC. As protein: CASSLALSVLVTGYTF.

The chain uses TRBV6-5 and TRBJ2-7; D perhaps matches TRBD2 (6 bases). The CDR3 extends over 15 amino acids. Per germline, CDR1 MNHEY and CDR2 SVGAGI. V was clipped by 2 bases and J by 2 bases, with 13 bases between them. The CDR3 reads CASSYGAGSTYEQYF. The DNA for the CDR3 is TGTGCCAGCAGTTACGGTGCGGGATCCACCTACGAGCAGTACTTC.

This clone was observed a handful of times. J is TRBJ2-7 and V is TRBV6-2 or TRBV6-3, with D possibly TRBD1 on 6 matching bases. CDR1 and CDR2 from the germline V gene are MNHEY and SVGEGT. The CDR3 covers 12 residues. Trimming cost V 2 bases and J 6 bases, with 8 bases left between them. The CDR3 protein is CASSYQGGEQYF. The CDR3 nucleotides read TGTGCCAGCAGTTACCAAGGGGGCGAGCAGTACTTC.

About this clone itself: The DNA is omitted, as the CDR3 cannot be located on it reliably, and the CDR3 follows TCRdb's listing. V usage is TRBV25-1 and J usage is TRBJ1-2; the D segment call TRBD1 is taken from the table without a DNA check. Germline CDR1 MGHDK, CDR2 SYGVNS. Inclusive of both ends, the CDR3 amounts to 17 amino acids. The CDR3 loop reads CASSEKYGRFGQGALSF.

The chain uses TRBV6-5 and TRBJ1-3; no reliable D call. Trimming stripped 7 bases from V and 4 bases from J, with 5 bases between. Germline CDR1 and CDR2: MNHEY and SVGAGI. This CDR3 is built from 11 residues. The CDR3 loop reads CASILGNTIYF. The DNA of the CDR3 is TGTGCCAGCATTTTAGGAAACACCATATATTTT.

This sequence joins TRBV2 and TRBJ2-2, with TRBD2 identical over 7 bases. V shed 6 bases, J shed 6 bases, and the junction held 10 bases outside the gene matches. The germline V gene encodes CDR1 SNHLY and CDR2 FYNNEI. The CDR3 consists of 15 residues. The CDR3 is CASSRVGLGSGELFF. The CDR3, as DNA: TGTGCCAGCAGCCGCGTCGGACTAGGGTCCGGGGAGCTGTTTTTT.

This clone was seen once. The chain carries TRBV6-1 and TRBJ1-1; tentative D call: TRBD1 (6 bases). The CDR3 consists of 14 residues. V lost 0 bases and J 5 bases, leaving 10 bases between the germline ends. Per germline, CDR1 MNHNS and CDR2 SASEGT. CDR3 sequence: CASSEAQGRTEAFF. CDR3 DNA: TGTGCCAGCAGTGAAGCACAGGGAAGGACTGAAGCTTTCTTT.

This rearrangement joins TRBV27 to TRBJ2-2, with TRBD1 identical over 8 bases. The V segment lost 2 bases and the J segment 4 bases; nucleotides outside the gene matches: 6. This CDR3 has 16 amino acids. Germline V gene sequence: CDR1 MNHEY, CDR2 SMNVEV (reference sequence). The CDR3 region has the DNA TGTGCCAGCAGTTTAATGGCAGGGGGCTTCACCGGGGAGCTGTTTTTT. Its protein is CASSLMAGGFTGELFF.

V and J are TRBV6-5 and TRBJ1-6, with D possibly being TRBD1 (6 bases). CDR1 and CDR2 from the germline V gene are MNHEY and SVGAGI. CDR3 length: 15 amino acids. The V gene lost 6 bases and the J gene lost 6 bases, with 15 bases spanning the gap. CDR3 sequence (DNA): TGTGCCAGCAGGCCTATAGGACAGCCTAATTCACCCCTCCACTTT. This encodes CASRPIGQPNSPLHF.

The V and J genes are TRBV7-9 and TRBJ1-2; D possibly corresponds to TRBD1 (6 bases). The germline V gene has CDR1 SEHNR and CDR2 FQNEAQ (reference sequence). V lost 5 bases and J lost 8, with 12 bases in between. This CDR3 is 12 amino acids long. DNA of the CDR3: TGTGCCAGCAGCATTGGACAGTACGGCTACACCTTC. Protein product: CASSIGQYGYTF.

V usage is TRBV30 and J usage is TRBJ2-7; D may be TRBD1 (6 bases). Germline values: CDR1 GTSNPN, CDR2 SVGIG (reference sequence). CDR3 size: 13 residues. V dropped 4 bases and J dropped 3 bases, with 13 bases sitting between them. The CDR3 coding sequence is TGTGCCTGGACCACGACAGGAAACTACGAGCAGTACTTC. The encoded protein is CAWTTTGNYEQYF.

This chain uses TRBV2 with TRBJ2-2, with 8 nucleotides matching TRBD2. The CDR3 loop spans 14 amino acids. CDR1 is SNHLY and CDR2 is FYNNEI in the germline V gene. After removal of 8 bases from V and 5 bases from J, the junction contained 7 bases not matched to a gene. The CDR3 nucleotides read TGTGCCAGCCGACGGGAGGGAGGAACCGGGGAGCTGTTTTTT. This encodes CASRREGGTGELFF. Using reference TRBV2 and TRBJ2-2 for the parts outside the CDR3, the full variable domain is EPEVTQTPSHQVTQMGQEVILRCVPISNHLYFYWYRQILGQKVEFLVSFYNNEISEKSEIFDDQFSVERPDGSNFTLKIRSTKLEDSAMYFCASRREGGTGELFFGEGSRLTVL.

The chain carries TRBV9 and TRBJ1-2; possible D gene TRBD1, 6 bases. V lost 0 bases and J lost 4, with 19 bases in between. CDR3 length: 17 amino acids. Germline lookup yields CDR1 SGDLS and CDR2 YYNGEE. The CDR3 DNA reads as TGTGCCAGCAGCGTAGCAGGAAGGGAGGGCAGGGGCTATGGCTACACCTTC. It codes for CASSVAGREGRGYGYTF.

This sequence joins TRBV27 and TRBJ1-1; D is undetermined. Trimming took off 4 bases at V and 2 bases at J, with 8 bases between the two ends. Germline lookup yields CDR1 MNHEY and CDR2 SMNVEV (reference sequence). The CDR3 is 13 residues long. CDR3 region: CASSYQVNTEAFF. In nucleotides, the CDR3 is TGTGCCAGCAGTTATCAGGTAAACACTGAAGCTTTCTTT.

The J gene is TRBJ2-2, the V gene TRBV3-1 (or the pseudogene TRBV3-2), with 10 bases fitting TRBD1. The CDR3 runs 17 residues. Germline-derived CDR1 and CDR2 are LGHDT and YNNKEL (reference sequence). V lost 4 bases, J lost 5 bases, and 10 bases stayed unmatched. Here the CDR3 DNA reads TGTGCCAGCAGCCTGGACCTAGGACAGGGGGAAACCGGGGAGCTGTTTTTT. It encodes CASSLDLGQGETGELFF.

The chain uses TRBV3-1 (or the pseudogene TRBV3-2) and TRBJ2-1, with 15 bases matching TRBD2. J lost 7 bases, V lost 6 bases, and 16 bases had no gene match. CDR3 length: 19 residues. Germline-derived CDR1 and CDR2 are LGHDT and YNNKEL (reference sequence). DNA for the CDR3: TGTGCCAGCAGAACCGGGACTAGCGGGGGGCAGAGGTGGAAGAATGAGCAGTTCTTC. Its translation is CASRTGTSGGQRWKNEQFF.

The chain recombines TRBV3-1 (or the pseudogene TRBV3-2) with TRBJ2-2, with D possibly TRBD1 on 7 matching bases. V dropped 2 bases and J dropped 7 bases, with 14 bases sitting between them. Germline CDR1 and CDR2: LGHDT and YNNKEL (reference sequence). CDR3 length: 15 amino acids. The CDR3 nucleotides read TGTGCCAGCAGCCAACGGAGGGGGCGTGTCGGGGAGCTGTTTTTT. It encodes CASSQRRGRVGELFF.

CDR3 coding DNA: TGTGCCAGCAGTCTCCTCGGACAGCCCGACGGGTACGAGCAGTACTTC. It codes for CASSLLGQPDGYEQYF. The V gene is TRBV28, the J gene TRBJ2-7, with a possible D match to TRBD1 (6 bases). The length of the CDR3 is 16 residues. Trimming removed 5 bases at V and 4 bases at J, with 21 bases between. The germline gives CDR1 MDHEN, CDR2 SYDVKM.

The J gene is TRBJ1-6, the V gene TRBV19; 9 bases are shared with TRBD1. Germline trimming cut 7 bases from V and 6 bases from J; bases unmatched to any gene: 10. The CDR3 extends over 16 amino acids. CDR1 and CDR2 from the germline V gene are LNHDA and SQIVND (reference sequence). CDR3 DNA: TGTGCCAGTACTCGAGGGGACAGGGATAGTAATTCACCCCTCCACTTT. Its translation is CASTRGDRDSNSPLHF. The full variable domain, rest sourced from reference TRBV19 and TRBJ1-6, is DGGITQSPKYLFRKEGQNVTLSCEQNLNHDAMYWYRQDPGQGLRLIYYSQIVNDFQKGDIAEGYSVSREKKESFPLTVTSAQKNPTAFYLCASTRGDRDSNSPLHFGNGTRLTVT.

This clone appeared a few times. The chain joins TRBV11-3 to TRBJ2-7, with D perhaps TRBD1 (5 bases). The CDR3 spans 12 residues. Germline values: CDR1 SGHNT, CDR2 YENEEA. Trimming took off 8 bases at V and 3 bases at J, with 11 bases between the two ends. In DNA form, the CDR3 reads TGTGCCAGCGGCAAAGGGGACTACGAGCAGTACTTC. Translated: CASGKGDYEQYF.

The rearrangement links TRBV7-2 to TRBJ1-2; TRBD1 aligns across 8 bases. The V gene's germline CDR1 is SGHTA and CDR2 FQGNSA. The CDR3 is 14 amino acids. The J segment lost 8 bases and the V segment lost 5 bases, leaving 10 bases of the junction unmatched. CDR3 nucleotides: TGTGCCAGCAGCCATGACCGACAGGGGATAGGCTACACCTTC. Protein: CASSHDRQGIGYTF.

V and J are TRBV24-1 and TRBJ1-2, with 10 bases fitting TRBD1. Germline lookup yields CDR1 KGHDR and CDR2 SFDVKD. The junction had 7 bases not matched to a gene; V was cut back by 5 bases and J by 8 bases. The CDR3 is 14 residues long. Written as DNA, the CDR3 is TGTGCCACCAGTGGAGGGACAGGGGCTGAAGGCTACACCTTC. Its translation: CATSGGTGAEGYTF.

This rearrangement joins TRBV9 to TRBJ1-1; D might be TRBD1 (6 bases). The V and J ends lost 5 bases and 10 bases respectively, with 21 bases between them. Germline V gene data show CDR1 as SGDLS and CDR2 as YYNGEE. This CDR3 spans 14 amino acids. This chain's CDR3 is CASSLPGGRGGAFF. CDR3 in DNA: TGTGCCAGCAGTCTTCCGGGCGGCCGAGGGGGAGCTTTCTTT.

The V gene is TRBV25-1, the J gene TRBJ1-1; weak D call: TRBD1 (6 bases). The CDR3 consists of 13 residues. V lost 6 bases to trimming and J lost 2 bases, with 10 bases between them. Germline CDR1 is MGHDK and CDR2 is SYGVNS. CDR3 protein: CASRQGSNTEAFF. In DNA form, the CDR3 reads TGTGCCAGCAGACAGGGTTCTAACACTGAAGCTTTCTTT. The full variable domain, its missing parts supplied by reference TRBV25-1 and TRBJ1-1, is EADIYQTPRYLVIGTGKKITLECSQTMGHDKMYWYQQDPGMELHLIHYSYGVNSTEKGDLSSESTVSRIRTEHFPLTLESARPSHTSQYLCASRQGSNTEAFFGQGTRLTVV.

CDR3 nucleotide sequence: TGTGCCAGCAGCAAGGACAGGGGGCGCTTCAACGAGCAGTACTTC. Its protein is CASSKDRGRFNEQYF. V is TRBV7-2 and J is TRBJ2-7; 11 bases map to TRBD1. Germline values: CDR1 SGHTA, CDR2 FQGNSA. V was pared by 5 bases and J by 5 bases, with 8 bases of the junction left unmatched. CDR3 length equals 15 residues.

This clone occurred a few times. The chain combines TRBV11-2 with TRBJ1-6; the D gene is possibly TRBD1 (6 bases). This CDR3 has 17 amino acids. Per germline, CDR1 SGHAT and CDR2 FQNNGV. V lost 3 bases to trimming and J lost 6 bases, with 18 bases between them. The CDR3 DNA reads TGTGCCAGCAGCTTCGCCTCCGGGGCCAGGGGTAATTCACCCCTCCACTTT. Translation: CASSFASGARGNSPLHF.